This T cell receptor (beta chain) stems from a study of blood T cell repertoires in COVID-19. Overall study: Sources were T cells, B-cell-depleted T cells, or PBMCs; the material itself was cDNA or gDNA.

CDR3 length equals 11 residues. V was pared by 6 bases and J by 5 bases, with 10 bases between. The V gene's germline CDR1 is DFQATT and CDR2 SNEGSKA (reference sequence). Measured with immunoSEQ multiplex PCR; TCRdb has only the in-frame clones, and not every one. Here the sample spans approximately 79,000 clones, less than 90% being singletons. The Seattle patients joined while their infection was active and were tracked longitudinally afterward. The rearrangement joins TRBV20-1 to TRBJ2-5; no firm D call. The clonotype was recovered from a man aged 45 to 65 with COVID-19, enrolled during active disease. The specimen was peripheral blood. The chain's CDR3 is CSAKRAETQYF. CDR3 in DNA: TGCAGTGCGAAGAGAGCGGAGACCCAGTACTTC.